This paragraph reports one T cell receptor beta chain. V was cut by 3 bases and J by 5 bases, with 13 bases left in between. This CDR3 has 13 residues. The germline V gene encodes CDR1 GTSNPN and CDR2 SVGIG (reference sequence). These data come from a study of shared clonotypes between healthy human individuals. The protocol was immunoSEQ multiplex PCR, while the TCRdb copy is restricted to in-frame clones and leaves out a portion. The sample has roughly 2.4 million clones; more than 90% are singletons. There were only Caucasian adults among the donors, and all lived in Nashville, Tennessee. A split of CD4+ cells into CD45RA+ naive and CD45RA-negative memory subsets was performed.

Input material: naive CD4+ T cells sorted from blood. Subset: CD45RA+ positively selected. This clonotype was obtained from a young man in good health. V and J are TRBV30 and TRBJ1-1; D is perhaps TRBD1 (5 bases). The CDR3 DNA is TGTGCCTGGAGAGGAGCGGGGACGACTGAAGCTTTCTTT. Protein sequence: CAWRGAGTTEAFF.